The 27 T cell receptor beta chains reported below all come from one sample, sequenced in a study of human T cells and chemical hapten exposure. From the RACE reads, TCRdb called clonotypes with MiXCR, one entry per CDR3 protein. The sample shows around 35,000 distinct CDR3 sequences, approximately 5.5% of them seen only once. Time point: healthy volunteer bleed at 6 weeks. Unfractionated whole blood was the source of the extracted total RNA. What was sequenced was whole blood. The receptors here all came from a human donor in good health. Some clones in this sample may be carry-over from other donors' samples.

This clonotype came up a few times. V gene TRBV27 combines with J gene TRBJ1-2; 7 nucleotides agree with TRBD1. This CDR3 has 14 residues. The trim removed 6 bases at V and 7 bases at J, leaving 11 bases unmatched. Germline V CDR1 and CDR2: MNHEY, SMNVEV (reference sequence). The CDR3 is CASSRQGPASGYTF. DNA for the CDR3: TGTGCCAGCAGCCGACAGGGCCCGGCCAGTGGCTACACCTTC.

This clonotype was detected ten times or more. V and J are TRBV4-3 and TRBJ1-4; 8 nucleotides agree with TRBD1. The CDR3 runs 15 residues. CDR1 is LGHNA, CDR2 YSLEER, per germline. Trimming took 6 bases from V and 7 from J; bases not matched to a gene: 10. The CDR3 reads CASRRDRGWSEKLFF. Written as DNA, the CDR3 is TGCGCCAGCAGAAGAGACAGGGGATGGAGTGAAAAACTGTTTTTT.

In its sample, this clonotype was seen many times. The chain employs TRBV29-1 and TRBJ1-5; D might be TRBD1 (6 bases). Trimming took 4 bases from V and 4 from J, leaving 11 bases between them. The CDR3 sequence is 13 residues long. Germline V gene data show CDR1 as SQVTM and CDR2 as ANQGSEA. CDR3 residues: CSVVGAKNQPQHF. As DNA, the CDR3 is TGCAGCGTTGTGGGGGCTAAGAATCAGCCCCAGCATTTT.

This clonotype has at least ten counts. The rearrangement joins TRBV18 to TRBJ2-2; 9 positions match TRBD1. The CDR3 spans 14 residues. CDR1 and CDR2 (germline): KGHSH, LQKENI. V was pared by 3 bases and J by 7 bases, with 3 bases of the junction left unmatched. DNA for the CDR3: TGTGCCAGCTCACCTTGGACAGGGGTCGGGGAGCTGTTTTTT. Translating gives CASSPWTGVGELFF.

This clonotype was found many times. This chain connects TRBV20-1 to TRBJ2-7, with D perhaps TRBD2 (6 bases). CDR3 size: 14 residues. Germline-derived CDR1 and CDR2 are DFQATT and SNEGSKA (reference sequence). With 2 bases removed from V and 5 bases from J, the gap between germline ends came to 16 bases. The CDR3 loop reads CSARLGVRGDEQYF. The CDR3 DNA follows: TGCAGTGCTAGATTGGGCGTCCGCGGGGACGAGCAGTACTTC.

The chain is built from TRBV7-2 and TRBJ2-4; D gene ambiguous. Trimming took 1 base from V and 8 from J, leaving 3 bases between them. Germline V gene data show CDR1 as SGHTA and CDR2 as FQGNSA. The CDR3 is 11 residues long. In DNA, the CDR3 is TGTGCCAGCAGCTTAGAGCACATTCAGTACTTC. Translated: CASSLEHIQYF.

This clonotype was seen ten or more times. This chain links TRBV29-1 with TRBJ2-5; 8 positions agree with TRBD2. Germline CDR1 reads SQVTM; CDR2 reads ANQGSEA. This CDR3 has 12 residues. The V gene end was trimmed by 6 bases and the J gene end by 4 bases; junction bases not matched to a gene: 4. This CDR3 is CSVRGGRETQYF. The CDR3 region has the DNA TGCAGCGTCCGGGGGGGCCGAGAGACCCAGTACTTC.

This clonotype was picked up many times. The V and J genes are TRBV12-3 or TRBV12-4 and TRBJ2-1, with 9 bases that match TRBD2. The CDR3 runs to 15 residues. V lost 3 bases to trimming and J lost 4 bases; unmatched junction nucleotides: 4. The DNA for the CDR3 is TGTGCCAGCAGTTTTACGGCGGGGGGGTACAATGAGCAGTTCTTC. It codes for CASSFTAGGYNEQFF.

This clonotype was observed at least ten times. The chain is built from TRBV12-3 or TRBV12-4 and TRBJ1-1; the D is unclear. Trimming cost V 9 bases and J 4 bases, with 9 bases left between them. This CDR3 is 11 amino acids long. The CDR3 sequence is CASGVGTEAFF. The CDR3 DNA reads as TGTGCCAGTGGGGTGGGCACTGAAGCTTTCTTT.

The rearrangement links TRBV15 to TRBJ2-3, with 7 bases fitting TRBD1. From germline, CDR1 is LNHNV and CDR2 YYDKDF (reference sequence). The CDR3 extends over 16 amino acids. The junction had 12 bases not matched to a gene; V was cut back by 5 bases and J by 4 bases. Written as DNA, the CDR3 is TGTGCCACCAGCGCACAGTCAGGGGGTGGCCCAGATACGCAGTATTTT. Its translation is CATSAQSGGGPDTQYF.

This clonotype came up many times. This chain links TRBV21-1 with TRBJ1-5. TRBV21-1 is given as a pseudogene. The CDR3 contains 15 residues. The CDR3 region is CASRAVPESNQPQHF. CDR3 nucleotides: TGTGCCAGCAGGGCAGTCCCCGAAAGCAATCAGCCCCAGCATTTT.

This clonotype was counted a few times. V usage is TRBV6-6 and J usage is TRBJ1-2; no clear D. Trimming cost V 2 bases and J 1 base, with 5 bases left between them. The CDR3 consists of 13 residues. Germline CDR1 MNHNY, CDR2 SVGAGI (reference sequence). CDR3 in DNA: TGTGCCAGCAGTTACGAGAATAACTATGGCTACACCTTC. Amino acids: CASSYENNYGYTF.

This clonotype was found many times. A read error may produce the germline difference seen at one junction end. J is TRBJ2-7 and V is TRBV6-1; 9 bases fit TRBD1. Germline CDR1 and CDR2: MNHNS and SASEGT. The CDR3 spans 15 residues. CDR3 residues: CASKVDPIPGQGVAF. The CDR3 bases are TGTGCCAGCAAAGTAGATCCTATTCCGGGACAGGGTGTTGCCTTC.

This clonotype was counted ten times or more. The J gene is TRBJ2-3, the V gene TRBV3-1; 11 nucleotides line up with TRBD1. The length of the CDR3 is 15 residues. The V gene's germline CDR1 is LGHDT and CDR2 YNNKEL (reference sequence). Trimming took 1 base from V and 4 from J; bases not matched to a gene: 1. As DNA, the CDR3 is TGTGCCAGCAGCCAAGGGACAGGGGGCCCAGATACGCAGTATTTT. It specifies CASSQGTGGPDTQYF.

This clonotype was counted only a few times. V usage is TRBV21-1 and J usage is TRBJ2-1; the table's D gene call, TRBD2, was not cross checked with the DNA. TRBV21-1 is termed a pseudogene. This CDR3 comprises 17 residues. The CDR3 bases are TGTGCCAGCAGCAAAGTTGAGGGAGGCCGGGTTGCGGTTGAGCAGTTCTTC. Translation gives CASSKVEGGRVAVEQFF.

This clonotype was detected ten times or more. V is TRBV2 and J is TRBJ2-5, with TRBD2 matching over 7 bases. The germline CDR1 and CDR2 sequences are SNHLY and FYNNEI. Trimming at V came to 8 bases and at J to 7 bases, leaving 1 base not matched to a gene. The CDR3 covers 10 residues. For the CDR3, the DNA is TGTGCCAGCGGGGGGGGGACCCAGTACTTC. Translation: CASGGGTQYF. Variable domain in full (rest from reference TRBV2 and TRBJ2-5): EPEVTQTPSHQVTQMGQEVILRCVPISNHLYFYWYRQILGQKVEFLVSFYNNEISEKSEIFDDQFSVERPDGSNFTLKIRSTKLEDSAMYFCASGGGTQYFGPGTRLLVL.

CDR3 loop: CASRPRQGIAGNTIYF. The CDR3 bases are TGTGCAAGTCGACCCCGACAGGGAATCGCTGGAAACACCATATATTTT. The chain carries TRBV12-2 and TRBJ1-3; the table's D call, TRBD1, has no DNA check behind it. TRBV12-2 is flagged as a pseudogene. The CDR3 length is 16 residues.

The chain employs TRBV4-1 and TRBJ2-3; D is possibly TRBD2 (6 bases). Deletions cut 0 bases from V and 2 bases from J, with 21 bases between. Germline V gives CDR1 MGHRA, CDR2 YSYEKL. The CDR3 totals 19 residues. CDR3 bases: TGCGCCAGCAGCCAAGATTATCGGGGTAGCCAGCGGGTCACAGATACGCAGTATTTT. Residues: CASSQDYRGSQRVTDTQYF.

This clonotype was seen more than once but under ten times. This chain connects TRBV4-1 to TRBJ2-5; 8 bases are a match to TRBD1. After removal of 2 bases from V and 6 bases from J, the junction contained 8 bases not matched to a gene. The CDR3 consists of 15 residues. Germline V CDR1 and CDR2: MGHRA, YSYEKL. The CDR3 coding sequence is TGCGCCAGCAGCCAACTGACAGGGGCTGGGAAGACCCAGTACTTC. Translating it yields CASSQLTGAGKTQYF.

This clonotype has at least ten counts. This chain joins TRBV11-2 and TRBJ2-3; a weak D match, TRBD1 (5 bases). Trimming took off 2 bases at V and 1 base at J, with 13 bases between the two ends. Germline CDR1 reads SGHAT; CDR2 reads FQNNGV. The CDR3 contains 16 residues. The CDR3 nucleotides are TGTGCCAGCAGCTTACTCGGGCAGGGTGGCACAGATACGCAGTATTTT. This codes for CASSLLGQGGTDTQYF. The variable domain in full, with the rest retrieved from reference TRBV11-2 and TRBJ2-3, is EAGVAQSPRYKIIEKRQSVAFWCNPISGHATLYWYQQILGQGPKLLIQFQNNGVVDDSQLPKDRFSAERLKGVDSTLKIQPAKLEDSAVYLCASSLLGQGGTDTQYFGPGTRLTVL.

This clonotype was seen many times. This chain joins TRBV18 and TRBJ2-3, with D possibly matching TRBD2 (5 bases). This CDR3 has 14 amino acids. The V gene lost 3 bases and the J gene lost 0 bases, with 7 bases spanning the gap. Germline lookup yields CDR1 KGHSH and CDR2 LQKENI. Here the CDR3 DNA reads TGTGCCAGCTCACCGGGGAGAAGCACAGATACGCAGTATTTT. Protein: CASSPGRSTDTQYF.

This clonotype was counted many times. The chain has TRBV28 and TRBJ2-1; TRBD2 aligns across 11 bases. The CDR3 length is 17 residues. Germline V CDR1 and CDR2: MDHEN, SYDVKM. With 4 bases clipped from V and 2 bases from J, the junction kept 7 bases outside the gene matches. The CDR3 coding sequence is TGTGCCAGCAGTTCTCTCTCACTAGCGGGAGCCTACAATGAGCAGTTCTTC. This codes for CASSSLSLAGAYNEQFF.

This clonotype was seen more than once but under ten times. CDR3 loop: CSVRDGVGAFF. DNA for the CDR3: TGCAGCGTACGTGATGGGGTTGGAGCTTTCTTT. The V gene is TRBV29-1, the J gene TRBJ1-1; the D is unclear. V lost 6 bases and J lost 10, with 15 bases in between. This CDR3 spans 11 amino acids. Germline V lookup: CDR1 SQVTM, CDR2 ANQGSEA.

This clonotype showed up many times. This chain's CDR3 is CASSLTGGNTIYF. The CDR3 DNA sequence: TGTGCCAGCAGTTTAACAGGAGGAAACACCATATATTTT. The chain combines TRBV6-5 with TRBJ1-3; the D gene is possibly TRBD1 (5 bases). The CDR3 sequence is 13 residues long. V was clipped by 4 bases and J by 4 bases, with 8 bases between them. CDR1 and CDR2 (germline): MNHEY, SVGAGI.

In this sample, this clonotype turned up a few times. At one end the junction does not follow the germline gene, possibly because of a read error. This chain uses TRBV25-1 with TRBJ1-2; tentative D call: TRBD1 (5 bases). CDR1 is MGHDK, CDR2 SYGVNS, per germline. CDR3 length equals 16 residues. CDR3 loop: CASSESIGAENYGHTF. CDR3 bases: TGTGCCAGCAGTGAATCCATCGGGGCAGAGAACTATGGCCACACCTTC.

Many counts were recorded for this clonotype. The chain joins TRBV2 to TRBJ1-3, with 7 nucleotides matching TRBD1. Per the germline V gene, CDR1 is SNHLY and CDR2 is FYNNEI. This CDR3 comprises 13 residues. V dropped 8 bases and J dropped 3; count of bases not matched to a gene: 4. The CDR3, as DNA: TGTGCCAGCCTGCGGGACAGTGGAAACACCATATATTTT. This translates into CASLRDSGNTIYF.

In its sample, this clonotype is medium-sized. The chain carries TRBV7-2 and TRBJ2-1; 7 nucleotides line up with TRBD1. The germline V gene encodes CDR1 SGHTA and CDR2 FQGNSA. This CDR3 contains 14 residues. Losses at the gene ends were 5 bases for V and 9 bases for J; bases not matched to a gene: 10. This CDR3 reads CASSAQTGNVEQFF. CDR3 coding DNA: TGTGCCAGCAGCGCCCAGACAGGGAATGTTGAGCAGTTCTTC.